The entry below gives a single T cell receptor (beta chain) sequence along with its context. Repertoires were generated with immunoSEQ multiplex PCR, while TCRdb's copy carries only in-frame clones and drops some. The top ten hold roughly 5% of the sample, which has tens of thousands of clones, around 80% seen once. This sample is drawn from a study of memory CD4+ T cells and cytomegalovirus serostatus. Single viable CD3+CD4+CD8-CD45RO+ cells were sorted as the memory CD4+ T cells. Serostatus was set by detecting CMV pp150, pp28, p38, p52 IgG. CD4+ T cells were isolated by positive magnetic selection. Trimming removed 2 bases at V and 3 bases at J, with 8 bases between. Germline V gives CDR1 KGHSH, CDR2 LQKENI. The CDR3 extends over 13 amino acids.

The specimen was memory CD4+ T cells from blood. The chain joins TRBV18 to TRBJ2-7, with a tentative D call TRBD1 (5 bases). The source of this sequence is an adult in good health and CMV-seropositive. CDR3 sequence (DNA): TGTGCCAGCTCACCATCTACAGGCTACGAGCAGTACTTC. Encoded protein: CASSPSTGYEQYF.